This record looks at one T cell receptor beta chain sequence and its context. The antigen is unknown. This record comes from a study of neoadjuvant anti-PD-1 for oral cavity cancer. Study-wide results and limits: TCR analyses covered only three patients per response group.

Patients had newly diagnosed, untreated stage II-IVA oral cavity squamous cell carcinoma. The V gene's germline CDR1 is SNHLY and CDR2 FYNNEI. The CDR3 runs to 14 residues. With 6 bases removed from V and 0 bases from J, the gap between germline ends came to 12 bases. Profiling relied on immunoSEQ multiplex PCR, and the TCRdb table lists in-frame clones only, not all of them. The sample carries about 16,000 clones, approximately 61% recorded once. The chain carries TRBV2 and TRBJ2-7; D tentatively fits TRBD1 or TRBD2 (5 bases each). The source was PBMCs, collected before nivolumab (anti-PD-1) treatment. This TCR was sampled from a person between 35 and 79 years old with oral cavity squamous cell carcinoma. The DNA for the CDR3 is TGTGCCAGCAGGGGGAGAGACAGCTCCTACGAGCAGTACTTC. It codes for CASRGRDSSYEQYF.